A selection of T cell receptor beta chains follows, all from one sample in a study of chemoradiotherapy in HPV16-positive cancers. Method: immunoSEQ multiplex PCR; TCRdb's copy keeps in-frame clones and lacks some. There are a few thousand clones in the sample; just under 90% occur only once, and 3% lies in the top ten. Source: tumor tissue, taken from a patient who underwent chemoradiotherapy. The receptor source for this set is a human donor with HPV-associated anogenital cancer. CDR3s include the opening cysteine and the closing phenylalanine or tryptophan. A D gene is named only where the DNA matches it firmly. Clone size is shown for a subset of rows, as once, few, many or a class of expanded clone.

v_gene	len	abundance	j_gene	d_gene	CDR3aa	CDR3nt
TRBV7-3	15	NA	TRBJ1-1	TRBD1	CASTKGDRGNTEAFF	TGTGCCAGCACCAAGGGGGACAGGGGGAACACTGAAGCTTTCTTT
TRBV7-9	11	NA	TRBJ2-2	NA	CASSFDGELFF	TGTGCCAGCAGCTTCGACGGGGAGCTGTTTTTT
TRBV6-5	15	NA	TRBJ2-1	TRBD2	CASSYSLAGHNEQFF	TGTGCCAGCAGTTACTCGCTAGCGGGACACAATGAGCAGTTCTTC
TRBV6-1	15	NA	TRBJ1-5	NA	CASSEPFPLNQPQHF	TGTGCCAGCAGTGAGCCCTTCCCCCTTAATCAGCCCCAGCATTTT
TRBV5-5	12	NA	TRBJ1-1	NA	CASSLVGLEAFF	TGTGCCAGCAGCTTGGTAGGGCTTGAAGCTTTCTTT
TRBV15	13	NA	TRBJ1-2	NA	CATALNSNYGYTF	TGTGCCACCGCACTCAACTCTAACTATGGCTACACCTTC
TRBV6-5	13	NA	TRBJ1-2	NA	CASSQDKSYGYTF	TGTGCCAGCAGCCAAGACAAATCTTATGGCTACACCTTC
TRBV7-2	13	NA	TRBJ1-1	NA	CASSVLAGAEAFF	TGTGCCAGCAGTGTGCTCGCCGGCGCTGAAGCTTTCTTT
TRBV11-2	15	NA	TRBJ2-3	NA	CASSPMGYGTDTQYF	TGTGCCAGCAGCCCAATGGGGTATGGAACAGATACGCAGTATTTT
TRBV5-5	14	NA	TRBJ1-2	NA	CASSLERDGIGYTF	TGTGCCAGCAGCTTGGAAAGGGACGGTATTGGCTACACCTTC
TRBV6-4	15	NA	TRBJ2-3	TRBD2	CASSDIAGGLDTQYF	TGTGCCAGCAGTGACATAGCGGGGGGGTTGGATACGCAGTATTTT
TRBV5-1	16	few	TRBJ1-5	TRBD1	CASLITTGTGGIAQHF	TGCGCCAGCCTAATAACGACCGGGACAGGGGGGATTGCCCAGCATTTT
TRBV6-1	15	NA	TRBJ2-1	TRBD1	CASSEIGTGLNEQFF	TGTGCCAGCAGTGAAATCGGGACAGGACTCAATGAGCAGTTCTTC
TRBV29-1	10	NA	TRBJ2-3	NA	CSENTDTQYF	TGCAGCGAGAACACAGATACGCAGTATTTT
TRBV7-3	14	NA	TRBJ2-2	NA	CASSLGGYTGELFF	TGTGCCAGCAGCTTAGGGGGGTACACCGGGGAGCTGTTTTTT
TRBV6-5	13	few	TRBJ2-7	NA	CASCQRPGYEQYF	TGTGCCAGCTGCCAGCGACCAGGGTACGAGCAGTACTTC
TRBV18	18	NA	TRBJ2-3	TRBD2	CASSPPKASGSKGDTQYF	TGTGCCAGCTCACCACCGAAGGCTAGCGGGAGTAAGGGAGATACGCAGTATTTT
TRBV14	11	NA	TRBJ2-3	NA	CASSHTDTQYF	TGTGCCAGCAGTCACACAGATACGCAGTATTTT
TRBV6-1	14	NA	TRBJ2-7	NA	CASSQMWNSGEQYF	TGTGCCAGCAGTCAAATGTGGAATTCCGGCGAGCAGTACTTC
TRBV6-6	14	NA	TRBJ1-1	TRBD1	CASSNRDSKTEAFF	TGTGCCAGCAGTAACCGGGACAGTAAAACTGAAGCTTTCTTT
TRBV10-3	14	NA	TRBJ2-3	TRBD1	CAISGDRGTDTQYF	TGTGCCATCAGTGGGGACAGGGGCACAGATACGCAGTATTTT
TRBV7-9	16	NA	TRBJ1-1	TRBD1	CASSPKWTGMNTEAFF	TGTGCCAGCAGCCCCAAGTGGACAGGAATGAACACTGAAGCTTTCTTT
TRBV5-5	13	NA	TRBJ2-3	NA	CASSFRLTDTQYF	TGTGCCAGCAGCTTTCGGCTCACAGATACGCAGTATTTT
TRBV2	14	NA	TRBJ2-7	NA	CASRMDGAYHEQYF	TGTGCCAGCAGGATGGACGGAGCTTATCACGAGCAGTACTTC
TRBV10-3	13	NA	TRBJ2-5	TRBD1	CAIMSGGQETQYF	TGTGCCATCATGTCAGGGGGCCAAGAGACCCAGTACTTC
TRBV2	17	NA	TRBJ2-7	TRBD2	CASISRGLAGVTYEQYF	TGTGCCAGCATCTCGAGGGGACTAGCGGGAGTTACGTACGAGCAGTACTTC
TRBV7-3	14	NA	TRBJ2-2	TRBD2	CASSPVGRAGELFF	TGTGCCAGCAGCCCTGTCGGGAGGGCCGGGGAGCTGTTTTTT